This T cell receptor beta chain was found in a study of blood T cell repertoires in COVID-19. Study in general: COVID-19 samples collected from the United States, Italy and Spain covered acute and convalescent phases. In each case, the material was cDNA or gDNA derived from T cells, B-cell-depleted T cells, or PBMCs.

J was trimmed by 11 bases and V by 8 bases; bases with no gene match: 9. Germline-derived CDR1 and CDR2 are MDHEN and SYDVKM. The CDR3 is 12 amino acids. Sequencing was performed with immunoSEQ multiplex PCR; in TCRdb, only in-frame clones are kept and a portion is missing. The sample comprises a few hundred thousand clones, about 89% of which are singletons, and around 12% rests with the top ten. The TCR originated in a woman aged 55-69 years with acute or convalescent COVID-19. The sequenced material came from peripheral blood. The V gene is TRBV28, the J gene TRBJ1-2; TRBD1 agrees at 9 bases. CDR3 loop: CASDTGGEEYTF. CDR3 coding DNA: TGTGCCAGCGACACAGGGGGCGAGGAATACACCTTC.